The sequence of this T cell receptor (beta chain) was determined in a study of OX40 agonist ivuxolimab in advanced cancers. Broadly, across the study: Ivuxolimab was an agonistic, fully human IgG2 monoclonal antibody directed against OX40 (CD134), a costimulatory receptor. Intravenous ivuxolimab was administered to patients every 2 weeks at six dose levels: 0.01, 0.1, 0.3, 1.5, 3 and 10 mg/kg. Of the roughly 51 patients in dose escalation, some 20 had hepatocellular carcinoma, about 15 had melanoma, 9 had renal cell carcinoma and 9 had head and neck cancer. The dose-escalation cohort was 82.7% male with a mean age of approximately 60 years, ranging from 23 to 79. Prior anti-PD-1, anti-PD-L1 or anti-CTLA-4 therapy was permitted, and checkpoint inhibitors had been received by about 37% of dose-escalation patients. Partial responses occurred in three dose-escalation patients: two with cutaneous melanoma and one with hepatocellular carcinoma. Peripheral TCRbeta sequencing was intended to test whether TCR sequence diversity was altered and clonal T-cell expansion was caused by ivuxolimab. The paper reports the monotherapy dose-escalation portion (N = 52 patients) of the phase I ivuxolimab trial. Broader findings and caveats from the paper: Antigen specificity was not determined for the clonally expanded peripheral T cells. Low levels of normalized T-cell clonal expansion were also seen in some patients who did not respond. On average, CD8+ T cells showed more expanded clones than CD4+ T cells after ivuxolimab. Clonal expansion of both CD4+ and CD8+ blood T cells was observed from baseline to week 6 at doses 0.1 to 3.0 mg/kg. Partial responders in the 0.1-3.0 mg/kg groups had among the lowest normalized peripheral clonal expansion, especially among CD8+ T cells.

Taken from the germline V gene, the CDR1 and CDR2 loops are LGHNA and YNFKEQ. The junction carries 15 bases between V and J, which are trimmed by 0 bases and 7 bases respectively. The CDR3 goes from the cysteine to the phenylalanine over 15 residues. The sequence is cut down to CDR3 DNA, 45 bases in frame from base 1. Genomic DNA was extracted from sorted cells for sequencing of the TCRbeta CDR3 region. TCRbeta CDR3 regions were sequenced using the immunoSEQ Assay. TCRdb took over this immuneACCESS table, retaining in-frame rearrangements with V and J assigned. Such tables are incomplete; in checked studies, under half of the missing clones stem from an unresolved V gene, and the remainder is unexplained. This sample is represented by 40,000 to 60,000 clones; 80% to 85% of them were singletons. Around 7.7% of the sample goes to the ten largest clones. As for this clone: This receptor's antigen is unknown. Base qualities are not at hand, and no much larger clone is one base apart.

The trial excluded patients who had a history of autoimmune disease or who were on systemic immunosuppression. Peripheral blood for TCR sequencing was drawn from every dose cohort at baseline, at cycle 4 day 1 and at cycle 7 day 1. Samples were obtained from an open-label, multicenter, first-in-human phase I dose-escalation trial of ivuxolimab. Adults with locally advanced or metastatic melanoma, renal cell, hepatocellular, or head and neck squamous cell carcinoma were enrolled in the trial. CD4+ and CD8+ T cells were sorted separately from peripheral blood before TCR sequencing. This sequence was found in an adult with an advanced solid tumor such as melanoma, head and neck, liver or kidney cancer. The source material was CD4+ or CD8+ T cells sorted from blood, sampled in a trial of the OX40 agonist ivuxolimab. The rearrangement combines TRBV4-2 with TRBJ1-2; possibly the D gene is TRBD1, per 5 matching bases. Read as DNA, the sequence is TGTGCCAGCAGCCAAGATCGGCTCCGGCAGGGTGGCTACACCTTC. The resulting protein is CASSQDRLRQGGYTF.